These T cell receptor beta chains were read from a single sample in a study of Ad26.COV2.S vaccination and SARS-CoV-2 variants. Here immunoSEQ multiplex PCR was the method, and the copy in TCRdb shows in-frame clones only, minus some. This table has about 350,000 clones, just over 90% appearing once. Sequencing used peripheral blood, obtained after recovery from COVID-19. The source is a human donor who had recovered from COVID-19. Each CDR3 is given with its conserved first and last residue. The order of the fields is D gene, V gene, clone size, J gene, CDR3 DNA, CDR3 protein. D genes are given only for firm matches. Rows may omit the clone size; those that give it use once, few, many or a size class.

D gene: TRBD1; V gene: TRBV11-2; clone size: NA; J gene: TRBJ1-2; CDR3 DNA: TGTGCCAGCAGCGCCCTGGACAGGGGCTATGGCTACACCTTC; CDR3 protein: CASSALDRGYGYTF
D gene: NA; V gene: TRBV7-2; clone size: NA; J gene: TRBJ1-2; CDR3 DNA: TGTGCCAGCAGCTTAGCGGGAGGGGGGGGAAACGTGGTCTATGGCTACACCTTC; CDR3 protein: CASSLAGGGGNVVYGYTF
D gene: TRBD2; V gene: TRBV7-4; clone size: NA; J gene: TRBJ2-4; CDR3 DNA: TGTGCCAGCAGCTTCCCCCTGACTAGCGGGGGACGGGACATTCAGTACTTC; CDR3 protein: CASSFPLTSGGRDIQYF
D gene: TRBD1; V gene: TRBV9; clone size: NA; J gene: TRBJ2-2; CDR3 DNA: TGTGCCAGCAGCATCCGGACAGGGGTCCTCGGCGGGGAGCTGTTTTTT; CDR3 protein: CASSIRTGVLGGELFF
D gene: NA; V gene: TRBV10-3; clone size: NA; J gene: TRBJ2-3; CDR3 DNA: TGTGCCATCACCCGGCAGGTTGGGACAGATACGCAGTATTTT; CDR3 protein: CAITRQVGTDTQYF
D gene: NA; V gene: TRBV4-3; clone size: NA; J gene: TRBJ2-7; CDR3 DNA: TGCGCCAGCAGCCAAGTGGTTGCGGGACATGCGGGGTACGAGCAGTACTTC; CDR3 protein: CASSQVVAGHAGYEQYF
D gene: TRBD2; V gene: TRBV5-1; clone size: NA; J gene: TRBJ2-7; CDR3 DNA: TGCGCCAGCAGCGTCCTGGGCGGGGGGGCCTACGAGCAGTACTTC; CDR3 protein: CASSVLGGGAYEQYF
D gene: TRBD2; V gene: TRBV7-9; clone size: NA; J gene: TRBJ2-7; CDR3 DNA: TGTGCCAGCAGGCCCGGGACTAACTACGAGCAGTACTTC; CDR3 protein: CASRPGTNYEQYF
D gene: NA; V gene: TRBV9; clone size: NA; J gene: TRBJ1-2; CDR3 DNA: TGTGCCAGCAGCTCGCAGGGGTTCGGGAATGGCTACACCTTC; CDR3 protein: CASSSQGFGNGYTF
D gene: NA; V gene: TRBV6-1; clone size: NA; J gene: TRBJ1-3; CDR3 DNA: TGTGCCAGCAGTGAACAGGGAAACACCATATATTTT; CDR3 protein: CASSEQGNTIYF
D gene: NA; V gene: TRBV4-1; clone size: NA; J gene: TRBJ2-7; CDR3 DNA: TGCGCCAGCAGCCAAGCGGCTCAAGTTGGCTACGAGCAGTACTTC; CDR3 protein: CASSQAAQVGYEQYF
D gene: TRBD1; V gene: TRBV18; clone size: NA; J gene: TRBJ2-7; CDR3 DNA: TGTGCCAGCTCACCAGTCCGTGGACAGGGGGCCTACGAGCAGTACTTC; CDR3 protein: CASSPVRGQGAYEQYF
D gene: TRBD2; V gene: TRBV7-9; clone size: NA; J gene: TRBJ2-1; CDR3 DNA: TGTGCCAGCTTAAGAGGTAGCGGGGGGGCCCATCTCTACAATGAGCAGTTCTTC; CDR3 protein: CASLRGSGGAHLYNEQFF
D gene: TRBD1; V gene: TRBV6-5; clone size: NA; J gene: TRBJ1-2; CDR3 DNA: TGTGCCAGCAGTTTGGACAGGCCCTTTGTGGGTGGCTACACCTTC; CDR3 protein: CASSLDRPFVGGYTF
D gene: TRBD1; V gene: TRBV29-1; clone size: NA; J gene: TRBJ1-1; CDR3 DNA: TGCAGCGTATCGGACAGGGTTAACACTGAAGCTTTCTTT; CDR3 protein: CSVSDRVNTEAFF
D gene: TRBD1; V gene: TRBV2; clone size: NA; J gene: TRBJ1-6; CDR3 DNA: TGTGCCAGCAGTGCCCTAGACAGGGTCAACTCACCCCTCCACTTT; CDR3 protein: CASSALDRVNSPLHF
D gene: NA; V gene: TRBV19; clone size: NA; J gene: TRBJ1-2; CDR3 DNA: TGTGCCAGTAGTATAGACGTTCGGCAGGGCGGCGATGGCTACACCTTC; CDR3 protein: CASSIDVRQGGDGYTF
D gene: TRBD1; V gene: TRBV9; clone size: NA; J gene: TRBJ1-2; CDR3 DNA: TGTGCCAGCAGCGTAGCGGAGACAGGGAAAGGGAATTTCTATGGCTACACCTTC; CDR3 protein: CASSVAETGKGNFYGYTF
D gene: TRBD1; V gene: TRBV7-9; clone size: few; J gene: TRBJ1-2; CDR3 DNA: TGTGCCAGCAGCTTGACTCTCGGCAGGGGGACCCATGGCTACACCTTC; CDR3 protein: CASSLTLGRGTHGYTF
D gene: TRBD2; V gene: TRBV18; clone size: once; J gene: TRBJ2-1; CDR3 DNA: TGTGCCAGCTCACCCCAGGGACTAGCTTTCCACAATGAGCAGTTCTTC; CDR3 protein: CASSPQGLAFHNEQFF
D gene: NA; V gene: TRBV15; clone size: NA; J gene: TRBJ1-5; CDR3 DNA: TGTGCCACCAGCAGAGGCCTGGAGCCCAGGGTATCATGGGGCAATCAGCCCCAGCATTTT; CDR3 protein: CATSRGLEPRVSWGNQPQHF
D gene: NA; V gene: TRBV5-5; clone size: NA; J gene: TRBJ1-1; CDR3 DNA: TGTGCCAGCAGGTACGGGACGGTGAACACTGAAGCTTTCTTT; CDR3 protein: CASRYGTVNTEAFF
D gene: TRBD2; V gene: TRBV7-2; clone size: NA; J gene: TRBJ2-5; CDR3 DNA: TGTGCCAGCAGCTTAGCGGGACTAGCGGGGGGTCAAGAGACCCAGTACTTC; CDR3 protein: CASSLAGLAGGQETQYF
D gene: NA; V gene: TRBV2; clone size: few; J gene: TRBJ1-5; CDR3 DNA: TGTGCCAGCAGTGCCTTATTCGGGCACAAGCCCCAGCATTTT; CDR3 protein: CASSALFGHKPQHF
D gene: NA; V gene: TRBV5-1; clone size: NA; J gene: TRBJ2-3; CDR3 DNA: TGCGCCAGCAGCTTGGAGATGGGGGGGCGTACGCAGTATTTT; CDR3 protein: CASSLEMGGRTQYF
D gene: NA; V gene: TRBV11-2; clone size: NA; J gene: TRBJ2-4; CDR3 DNA: TGTGCCAGCAGCCTCGAGGGGGGAAGCCTAGCCAAAAACATTCAGTACTTC; CDR3 protein: CASSLEGGSLAKNIQYF
D gene: TRBD2; V gene: TRBV19; clone size: NA; J gene: TRBJ2-3; CDR3 DNA: TGTGCCAGTAGCCCCGGACTAGCGGGGGTCCCGTATTTT; CDR3 protein: CASSPGLAGVPYF
D gene: TRBD2; V gene: TRBV14; clone size: once; J gene: TRBJ2-3; CDR3 DNA: TGTGCCAGCAGCCAATACCTGTTGACTAGCGGGGCGGTTAAGTATTTT; CDR3 protein: CASSQYLLTSGAVKYF
D gene: TRBD1; V gene: TRBV18; clone size: NA; J gene: TRBJ2-5; CDR3 DNA: TGTGCCAGCTCGCGACAGGGGCAAGAGACCCAGTACTTC; CDR3 protein: CASSRQGQETQYF
D gene: TRBD1; V gene: TRBV12-3/TRBV12-4; clone size: NA; J gene: TRBJ2-3; CDR3 DNA: TGTGCCAGCAGACCAACAGGGGTAGATACGCAGTATTTT; CDR3 protein: CASRPTGVDTQYF
D gene: NA; V gene: TRBV9; clone size: NA; J gene: TRBJ2-7; CDR3 DNA: TGTGCCAGCAGCCAAGGTGGGGCAGGGTCCTCCTACGAGCAGTACTTC; CDR3 protein: CASSQGGAGSSYEQYF
D gene: NA; V gene: TRBV12-3/TRBV12-4; clone size: NA; J gene: TRBJ1-2; CDR3 DNA: TGTGCCAGCAGTTCGACCGTTAACTATGGCTACACCTTC; CDR3 protein: CASSSTVNYGYTF
D gene: NA; V gene: TRBV6-5; clone size: NA; J gene: TRBJ1-1; CDR3 DNA: TGTGCCAGCAGTTACGATGCCGGCGGTGAAGCTTTCTTT; CDR3 protein: CASSYDAGGEAFF
D gene: TRBD1; V gene: TRBV6-5; clone size: NA; J gene: TRBJ1-2; CDR3 DNA: TGTGCCAGCAAGGGACAGGGGAGTCTCACAAGTGGCTACACCTTC; CDR3 protein: CASKGQGSLTSGYTF
D gene: TRBD1; V gene: TRBV7-3; clone size: NA; J gene: TRBJ1-1; CDR3 DNA: TGTGCCAGCAAGCCGGGACAGGGGTACACTGAAGCTTTCTTT; CDR3 protein: CASKPGQGYTEAFF
D gene: NA; V gene: TRBV13; clone size: NA; J gene: TRBJ2-5; CDR3 DNA: TGTGCCACCTCGGCCCAGGATGGGGGAATGGCTCAAGAGACCCAGTACTTC; CDR3 protein: CATSAQDGGMAQETQYF
D gene: NA; V gene: TRBV7-3; clone size: NA; J gene: TRBJ2-1; CDR3 DNA: TGTGCCAGCAGTCGGGGCAATGAGCAGTTCTTC; CDR3 protein: CASSRGNEQFF
D gene: TRBD1; V gene: TRBV5-6; clone size: NA; J gene: TRBJ1-2; CDR3 DNA: TGTGCCAGCAGCTTGGTGTGGACAGGGGAAGGCTACACCTTC; CDR3 protein: CASSLVWTGEGYTF
D gene: NA; V gene: TRBV21-1; clone size: once; J gene: TRBJ2-7; CDR3 DNA: TGTGCCAGCCCCAAACTCCCCTTGACAGGCGATCTCTCCTACGAGCAGTACTTC; CDR3 protein: CASPKLPLTGDLSYEQYF
D gene: NA; V gene: TRBV6-5; clone size: NA; J gene: TRBJ1-5; CDR3 DNA: TGTGCCAGCATCAAGGGGCAGAATCAGCCCCAGCATTTT; CDR3 protein: CASIKGQNQPQHF
D gene: TRBD1; V gene: TRBV29-1; clone size: NA; J gene: TRBJ2-5; CDR3 DNA: TGCAGCGTAAGACAGGGGGTCTCCCAGTACTTC; CDR3 protein: CSVRQGVSQYF
D gene: NA; V gene: TRBV27; clone size: once; J gene: TRBJ1-6; CDR3 DNA: TGTGCCAGCAGTCTGGGTGGGGTTCTGGGAGGCCATAATTCACCCCTCCACTTT; CDR3 protein: CASSLGGVLGGHNSPLHF
D gene: TRBD2; V gene: TRBV7-2; clone size: NA; J gene: TRBJ2-4; CDR3 DNA: TGTGCCAGCAGCTTTGCGGGGGAAAACATTCAGTACTTC; CDR3 protein: CASSFAGENIQYF
D gene: NA; V gene: TRBV1; clone size: NA; J gene: TRBJ2-7; CDR3 DNA: TGCACCAACAGCCAAAGGACTAGCGGGGGGCGAATCTCCTACGAGCAGTACTTC; CDR3 protein: CTNSQRTSGGRISYEQYF
D gene: NA; V gene: TRBV6-5; clone size: NA; J gene: TRBJ1-2; CDR3 DNA: TGTGCCAGCAGTTACGGGCGGCTGATTGACCACTATGGCTACACCTTC; CDR3 protein: CASSYGRLIDHYGYTF
D gene: NA; V gene: TRBV5-1; clone size: once; J gene: TRBJ1-2; CDR3 DNA: TGCGCCAGCAGCCCGGGGCCAGTGGCGGGCGCATATGGCTACACCTTC; CDR3 protein: CASSPGPVAGAYGYTF
D gene: NA; V gene: TRBV4-1; clone size: few; J gene: TRBJ1-5; CDR3 DNA: TGCGCCAGCAGCCTAGGGGTAGGTCAGCCCCAGCATTTT; CDR3 protein: CASSLGVGQPQHF
D gene: TRBD1; V gene: TRBV10-3; clone size: once; J gene: TRBJ2-2; CDR3 DNA: TGTGCCATCAGTGGAGAGACACGGGGGACAGGGGTTCTCACCGGGGAGCTGTTTTTT; CDR3 protein: CAISGETRGTGVLTGELFF
D gene: NA; V gene: TRBV3-1/TRBV3-2; clone size: NA; J gene: TRBJ2-3; CDR3 DNA: TGTGCCAGCAGCCAAGATCGTGGCAGCTTCACAGATACGCAGTATTTT; CDR3 protein: CASSQDRGSFTDTQYF
D gene: TRBD2; V gene: TRBV9; clone size: NA; J gene: TRBJ2-1; CDR3 DNA: TGTGCCAGCAGGGGACTAGCGGTCAATGAGCAGTTCTTC; CDR3 protein: CASRGLAVNEQFF
D gene: NA; V gene: TRBV10-3; clone size: once; J gene: TRBJ1-4; CDR3 DNA: TGTGCCATCAGTGAGAGAGTAGCACCAACTAATGAAAAACTGTTTTTT; CDR3 protein: CAISERVAPTNEKLFF